These 8 T cell receptor beta chains were all obtained from the same sample, sequenced in a study of T cell clonality in common variable immunodeficiency. Here immunoSEQ multiplex PCR was the method, and the copy in TCRdb shows in-frame clones only, minus some. Singletons are absent from the sample, which has under 45,000 clones. The sequencing sample was made of peripheral blood mononuclear cells. The origin of the receptors is a person between 18 and 75 years old in good health.

This clone came up many times. The read ends 3 residues shy of where the CDR3 ends; the end is completed using the germline J gene. This chain connects TRBV30 to TRBJ1-6; D may be TRBD1 (5 bases). The CDR3 covers 14 residues. Germline CDR1 GTSNPN, CDR2 SVGIG (reference sequence). Trimming removed 3 bases at V and 9 bases at J, with 15 bases between. The CDR3: CAWRVAGSSSPLHF. CDR3 DNA (partial): TGTGCCTGGAGGGTGGCAGGGTCCAGTTCACCC. The full variable domain, with the rest looked up from reference TRBV30 and TRBJ1-6, is SQTIHQWPATLVQPVGSPLSLECTVEGTSNPNLYWYRQAAGRGLQLLFYSVGIGQISSEVPQNLSASRPQDRQFILSSKKLLLSDSGFYLCAWRVAGSSSPLHFGNGTRLTVT.

In its sample, this clone was seen many times. CDR3: CASSLVGQGLYEQYF. CDR3 DNA (partial): TGCGCCAGCAGCTTGGTTGGGCAGGGGTTATACGAG. V is TRBV5-1 and J is TRBJ2-7; D is possibly TRBD1 (6 bases). The CDR3 end lies 3 residues beyond the end of the read and is filled in from the germline J gene. This CDR3 contains 15 residues. CDR1 is SGHRS and CDR2 is YFSETQ in the germline V gene. Trimming cost V 0 bases and J 4 bases, with 14 bases left between them.

This clone was detected ten times or more. The CDR3 sequence: CATSRGFLPEGTDYEQYF. The CDR3 DNA, read in part, is TGTGCCACCAGCAGAGGGTTCCTTCCTGAGGGGACAGACTACGAG. This sequence joins TRBV15 and TRBJ2-7; 7 nucleotides line up with TRBD1. The read is 3 residues too short to cover the CDR3 end, so that end is filled in from the germline J gene. CDR3 length: 18 residues. V lost 1 base to trimming and J lost 3 bases; unmatched junction nucleotides: 15. CDR1 and CDR2 from the germline V gene are LNHNV and YYDKDF (reference sequence).

The table lists this clone with many counts. The read terminates 3 residues before the CDR3 end, so the remaining end is supplied by the germline J gene. The V call is TRBV7-3, the J call TRBJ1-4, with D perhaps TRBD1 (6 bases). The CDR3 totals 13 residues. Germline lookup yields CDR1 SGHTA and CDR2 FQGTGA. V was pared by 5 bases and J by 8 bases, with 12 bases between. The covered CDR3 bases are TGTGCCAGCAGCCTGATAAGGGGGGAAAAA. Translating it yields CASSLIRGEK. The entire CDR3 is CASSLIRGEKLFF.

This clone was detected many times. The read ends 3 residues shy of where the CDR3 ends; the end is completed using the germline J gene. This chain connects TRBV5-1 to TRBJ2-5, with no clear D. Germline V gene sequence: CDR1 SGHRS, CDR2 YFSETQ. V lost 4 bases, J lost 5 bases, and 12 bases lay in between. CDR3 size: 13 residues. The DNA read from the CDR3 is TGCGCCAGCAGCGAGAGCCCTAAGGAGACC. Protein sequence: CASSESPKET. The CDR3 in full is CASSESPKETQYF.

Comments on this clone: The missing CDR3 end, 3 residues past where the read stops, is filled in from the germline J gene. The V call is TRBV14, the J call TRBJ2-7, with D maybe TRBD2 (5 bases). Between the trimmed V and J ends, which lost 1 base and 2 bases, there was a span of 9 bases. CDR1 is SGHDN and CDR2 is FVKESK in the germline V gene. This CDR3 has 14 residues. CDR3 DNA, as far as it was read: TGTGCCAGCAGCCAAGGGAAGAGGGCCTACGAG. This encodes CASSQGKRAYE. The whole CDR3 protein reads CASSQGKRAYEQYF.

This clone was observed at least ten times. Sequencing ends 3 residues short of the CDR3 end; the germline J gene provides the rest. V usage is TRBV28 and J usage is TRBJ2-1, with TRBD2 matching 9 bases. CDR1 and CDR2 (germline): MDHEN, SYDVKM. CDR3 length equals 15 residues. Trimming at V came to 6 bases and at J to 4 bases, leaving 7 bases not matched to a gene. This CDR3 is CASSQAGGGYNEQFF. The DNA read from the CDR3 is TGTGCCAGCAGCCAAGCGGGAGGCGGGTACAATGAG. Full variable domain (remainder filled in from reference TRBV28 and TRBJ2-1): DVKVTQSSRYLVKRTGEKVFLECVQDMDHENMFWYRQDPGLGLRLIYFSYDVKMKEKGDIPEGYSVSREKKERFSLILESASTNQTSMYLCASSQAGGGYNEQFFGPGTRLTVL.

This clone was detected many times. The sequenced fragment ends 3 residues before the CDR3 boundary, so the rest is inferred from the germline J gene. The chain joins TRBV29-1 to TRBJ2-5, with D tentatively TRBD2 (6 bases). CDR3 length: 13 residues. The ends were cut back, 6 bases at V and 5 bases at J, with 16 bases in the middle. Germline CDR1 is SQVTM and CDR2 is ANQGSEA. CDR3 sequence: CSVWGGGSETQYF. The covered CDR3 bases are TGCAGCGTCTGGGGTGGGGGGAGCGAGACC.